The entry below describes one T cell receptor (beta chain). The data belong to a study of blood T cell repertoires in COVID-19. Whole-study context: In each case, the material was cDNA or gDNA derived from T cells, B-cell-depleted T cells, or PBMCs.

Measured with immunoSEQ multiplex PCR; TCRdb has only the in-frame clones, and not every one. This sample has 94,000 or so clones, with around 88% found just once. V was trimmed by 1 base and J by 0 bases, leaving 7 bases between them. Germline CDR1 LGHDT, CDR2 YNNKEL (reference sequence). The CDR3 is 15 amino acids. V and J are TRBV3-1 (or the pseudogene TRBV3-2) and TRBJ2-1; D gene ambiguous. Source material: peripheral blood. This TCR was sampled from a woman in her 70s with acute or convalescent COVID-19. CDR3 region: CASSQVSSSYNEQFF. In DNA form, the CDR3 reads TGTGCCAGCAGCCAAGTTTCGAGCTCCTACAATGAGCAGTTCTTC.